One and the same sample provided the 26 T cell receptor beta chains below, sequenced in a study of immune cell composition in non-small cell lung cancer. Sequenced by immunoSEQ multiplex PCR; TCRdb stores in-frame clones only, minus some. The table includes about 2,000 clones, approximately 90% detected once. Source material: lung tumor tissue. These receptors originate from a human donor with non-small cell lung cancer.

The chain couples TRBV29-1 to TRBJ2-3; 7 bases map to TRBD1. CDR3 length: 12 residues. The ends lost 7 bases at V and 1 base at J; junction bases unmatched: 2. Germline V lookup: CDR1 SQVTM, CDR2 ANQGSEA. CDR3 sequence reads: CSAGTGTDTQYF. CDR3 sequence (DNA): TGCAGCGCCGGGACAGGCACAGATACGCAGTATTTT.

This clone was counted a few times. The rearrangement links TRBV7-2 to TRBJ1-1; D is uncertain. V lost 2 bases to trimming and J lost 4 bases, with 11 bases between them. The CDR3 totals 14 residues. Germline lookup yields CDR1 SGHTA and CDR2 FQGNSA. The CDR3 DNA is TGTGCCAGCAGCTTATACGGCCGGGGCACTGAAGCTTTCTTT. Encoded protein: CASSLYGRGTEAFF.

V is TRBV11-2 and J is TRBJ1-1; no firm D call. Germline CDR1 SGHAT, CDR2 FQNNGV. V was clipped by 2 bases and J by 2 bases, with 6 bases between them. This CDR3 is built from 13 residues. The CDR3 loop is CASSLNSNTEAFF. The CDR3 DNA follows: TGTGCCAGCAGCTTAAACAGTAACACTGAAGCTTTCTTT.

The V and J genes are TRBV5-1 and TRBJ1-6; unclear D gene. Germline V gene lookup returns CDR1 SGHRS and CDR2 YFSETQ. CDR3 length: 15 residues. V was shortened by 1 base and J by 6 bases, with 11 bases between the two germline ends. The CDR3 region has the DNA TGCGCCAGCAGCTTGAGGGAGACCTTTAATTCACCCCTCCACTTT. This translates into CASSLRETFNSPLHF.

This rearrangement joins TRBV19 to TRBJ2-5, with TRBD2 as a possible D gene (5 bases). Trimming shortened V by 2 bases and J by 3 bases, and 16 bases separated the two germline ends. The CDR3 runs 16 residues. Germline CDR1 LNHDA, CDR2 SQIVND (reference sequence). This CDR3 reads CASSIQLGGDKETQYF. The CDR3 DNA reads TGTGCCAGTAGTATACAACTAGGTGGTGACAAAGAGACCCAGTACTTC.

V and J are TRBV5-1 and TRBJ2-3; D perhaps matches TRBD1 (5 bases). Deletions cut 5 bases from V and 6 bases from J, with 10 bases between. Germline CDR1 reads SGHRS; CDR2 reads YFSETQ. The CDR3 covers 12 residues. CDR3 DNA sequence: TGCGCCAGCAGTTCAGGGATGGATACGCAGTATTTT. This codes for CASSSGMDTQYF.

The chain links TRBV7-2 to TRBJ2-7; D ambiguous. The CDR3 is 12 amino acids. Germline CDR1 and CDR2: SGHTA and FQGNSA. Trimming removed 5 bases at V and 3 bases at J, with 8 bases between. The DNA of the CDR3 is TGTGCCAGCAGCGAACAGAACTACGAGCAGTACTTC. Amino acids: CASSEQNYEQYF. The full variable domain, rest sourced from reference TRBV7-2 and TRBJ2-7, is GAGVSQSPSNKVTEKGKDVELRCDPISGHTALYWYRQSLGQGLEFLIYFQGNSAPDKSGLPSDRFSAERTGGSVSTLTIQRTQQEDSAVYLCASSEQNYEQYFGPGTRLTVT.

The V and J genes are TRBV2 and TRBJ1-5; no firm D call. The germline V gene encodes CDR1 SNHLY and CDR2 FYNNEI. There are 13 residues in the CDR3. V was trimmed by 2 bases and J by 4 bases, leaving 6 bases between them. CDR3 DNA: TGTGCCAGCAGTGAAACGGTAAATCAGCCCCAGCATTTT. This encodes CASSETVNQPQHF.

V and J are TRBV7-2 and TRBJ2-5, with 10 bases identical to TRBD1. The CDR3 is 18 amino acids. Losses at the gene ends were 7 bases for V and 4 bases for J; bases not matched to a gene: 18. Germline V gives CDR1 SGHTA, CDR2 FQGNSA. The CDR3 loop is CASIPRGVTGGATETQYF. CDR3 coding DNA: TGTGCCAGCATCCCGCGTGGGGTGACAGGGGGCGCGACAGAGACCCAGTACTTC.

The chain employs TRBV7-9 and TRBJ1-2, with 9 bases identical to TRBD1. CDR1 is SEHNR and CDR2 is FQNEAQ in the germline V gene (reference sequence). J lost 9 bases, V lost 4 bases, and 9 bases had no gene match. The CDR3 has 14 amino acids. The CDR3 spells CASSYPDRGGRYTF. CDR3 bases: TGTGCCAGCAGCTATCCTGACAGGGGGGGACGCTACACCTTC.

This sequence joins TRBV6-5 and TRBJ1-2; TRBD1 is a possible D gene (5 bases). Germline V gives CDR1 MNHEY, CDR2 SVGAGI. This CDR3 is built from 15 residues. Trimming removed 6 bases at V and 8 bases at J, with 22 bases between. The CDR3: CASRGSGLREGGYTF. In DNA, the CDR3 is TGTGCCAGCAGGGGATCGGGACTACGCGAGGGCGGCTACACCTTC.

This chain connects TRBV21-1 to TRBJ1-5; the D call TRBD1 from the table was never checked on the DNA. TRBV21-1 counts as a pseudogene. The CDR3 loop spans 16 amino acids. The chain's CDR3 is CASSLRRGEGNQPQHF. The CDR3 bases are TGTGCCAGCAGCCTCCGCAGGGGCGAGGGCAATCAGCCCCAGCATTTT.

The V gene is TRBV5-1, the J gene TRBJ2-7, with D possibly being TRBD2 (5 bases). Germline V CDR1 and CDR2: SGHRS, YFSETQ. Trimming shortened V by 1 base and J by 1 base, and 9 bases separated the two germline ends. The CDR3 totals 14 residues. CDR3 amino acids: CASSLSGRSYEQYF. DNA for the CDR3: TGCGCCAGCAGCTTGAGCGGACGTTCCTACGAGCAGTACTTC.

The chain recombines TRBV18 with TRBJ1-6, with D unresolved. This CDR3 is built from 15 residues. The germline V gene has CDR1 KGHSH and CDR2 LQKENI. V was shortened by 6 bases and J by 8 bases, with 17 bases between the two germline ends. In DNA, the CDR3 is TGTGCCAGCTCCCCCCTCGAGGCCGGGGATTCACCCCTCCACTTT. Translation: CASSPLEAGDSPLHF.

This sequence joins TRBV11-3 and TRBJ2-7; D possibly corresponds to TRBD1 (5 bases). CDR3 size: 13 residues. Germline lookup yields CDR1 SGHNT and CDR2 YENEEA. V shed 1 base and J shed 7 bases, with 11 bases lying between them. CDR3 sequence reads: CASSLAREGEQYF. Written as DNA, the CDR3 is TGTGCCAGCAGCTTAGCCAGGGAAGGGGAGCAGTACTTC.

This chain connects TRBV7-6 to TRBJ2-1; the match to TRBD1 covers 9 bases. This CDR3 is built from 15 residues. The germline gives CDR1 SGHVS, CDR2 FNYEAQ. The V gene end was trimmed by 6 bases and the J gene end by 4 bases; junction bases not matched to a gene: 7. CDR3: CASSPDRGGYNEQFF. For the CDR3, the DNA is TGTGCCAGCAGTCCGGACAGGGGCGGGTACAATGAGCAGTTCTTC. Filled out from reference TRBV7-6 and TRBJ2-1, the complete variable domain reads GAGVSQSPRYKVTKRGQDVALRCDPISGHVSLYWYRQALGQGPEFLTYFNYEAQQDKSGLPNDRFSAERPEGSISTLTIQRTEQRDSAMYRCASSPDRGGYNEQFFGPGTRLTVL.

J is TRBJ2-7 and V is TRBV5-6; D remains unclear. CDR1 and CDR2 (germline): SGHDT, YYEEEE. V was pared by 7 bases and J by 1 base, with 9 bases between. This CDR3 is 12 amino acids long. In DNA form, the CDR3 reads TGTGCCAGCTCTGCGCGGTCCTACGAGCAGTACTTC. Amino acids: CASSARSYEQYF.

CDR3 region: CASSSSGTSADTQYF. CDR3 nucleotides: TGTGCCAGCAGCTCCTCCGGGACTAGCGCAGATACGCAGTATTTT. This rearrangement joins TRBV7-2 to TRBJ2-3, with 10 bases lining up with TRBD2. This CDR3 region has 15 residues. Germline CDR1 and CDR2: SGHTA and FQGNSA. Trimming removed 4 bases from V and 4 bases from J; junction bases left unmatched: 5. The variable domain in full, with the rest retrieved from reference TRBV7-2 and TRBJ2-3, is GAGVSQSPSNKVTEKGKDVELRCDPISGHTALYWYRQSLGQGLEFLIYFQGNSAPDKSGLPSDRFSAERTGGSVSTLTIQRTQQEDSAVYLCASSSSGTSADTQYFGPGTRLTVL.

The CDR3 DNA reads as TGTGCCAGCAGCGAAGACAGGGTCTCTGGAAACACCATATATTTT. Translated, it gives CASSEDRVSGNTIYF. The V call is TRBV7-9, the J call TRBJ1-3; TRBD1 matches at 7 bases. Germline assignment: CDR1 SEHNR and CDR2 FQNEAQ (reference sequence). The CDR3 loop spans 15 amino acids. The V and J ends lost 5 bases and 0 bases, in that order; junction bases with no gene match: 4.

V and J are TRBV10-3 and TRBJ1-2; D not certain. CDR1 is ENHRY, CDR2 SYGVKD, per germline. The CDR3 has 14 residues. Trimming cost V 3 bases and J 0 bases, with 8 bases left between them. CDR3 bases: TGTGCCATCAGTGACGGGAAAGCTAACTATGGCTACACCTTC. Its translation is CAISDGKANYGYTF.

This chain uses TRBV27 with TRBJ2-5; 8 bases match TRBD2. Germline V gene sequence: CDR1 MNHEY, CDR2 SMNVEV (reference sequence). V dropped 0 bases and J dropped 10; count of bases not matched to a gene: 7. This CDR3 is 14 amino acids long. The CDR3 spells CASSLSDSGENQYF. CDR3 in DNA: TGTGCCAGCAGTTTATCAGATAGCGGGGAAAACCAGTACTTC.

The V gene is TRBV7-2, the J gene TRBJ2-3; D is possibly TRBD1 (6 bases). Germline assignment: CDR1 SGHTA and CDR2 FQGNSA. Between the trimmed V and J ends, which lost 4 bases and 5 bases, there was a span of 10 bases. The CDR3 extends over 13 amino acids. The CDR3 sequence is CASSSYREDTQYF. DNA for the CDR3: TGTGCCAGCAGCTCATACAGGGAAGATACGCAGTATTTT.

This CDR3 is CASGSGGTYEQYF. The DNA for the CDR3 is TGTGCCAGCGGGTCGGGAGGGACCTACGAGCAGTACTTC. The V and J genes are TRBV7-2 and TRBJ2-7; 8 bases are shared with TRBD2. The trim removed 8 bases at V and 2 bases at J, leaving 5 bases unmatched. Germline V gene lookup returns CDR1 SGHTA and CDR2 FQGNSA. The length of the CDR3 is 13 residues.

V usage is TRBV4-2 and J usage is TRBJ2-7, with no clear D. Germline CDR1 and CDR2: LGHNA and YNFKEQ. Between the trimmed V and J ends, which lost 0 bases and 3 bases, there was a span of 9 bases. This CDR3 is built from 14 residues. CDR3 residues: CASSQETRRYEQYF. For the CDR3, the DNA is TGTGCCAGCAGCCAAGAGACACGGCGCTACGAGCAGTACTTC.

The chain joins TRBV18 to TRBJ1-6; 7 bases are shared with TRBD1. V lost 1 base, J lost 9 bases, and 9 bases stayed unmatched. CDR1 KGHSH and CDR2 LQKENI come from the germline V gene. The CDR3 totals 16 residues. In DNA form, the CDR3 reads TGTGCCAGCTCACCACAGCGCGACAGGGCCACTTCACCCCTCCACTTT. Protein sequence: CASSPQRDRATSPLHF.

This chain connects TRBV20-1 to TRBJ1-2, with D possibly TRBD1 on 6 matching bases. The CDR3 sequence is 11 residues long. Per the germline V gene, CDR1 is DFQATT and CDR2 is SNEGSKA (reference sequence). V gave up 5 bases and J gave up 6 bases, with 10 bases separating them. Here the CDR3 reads CSAGGGNGYTF. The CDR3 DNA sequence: TGCAGTGCTGGGGGGGGCAATGGCTACACCTTC.